This TCR beta chain was sequenced during a study of T cell changes during pregnancy in multiple sclerosis. Trimming shortened V by 2 bases and J by 3 bases, and 19 bases separated the two germline ends. The CDR3 sequence is 17 residues long. From germline, CDR1 is MGHDK and CDR2 SYGVNS. The table came from immunoSEQ multiplex PCR; TCRdb's copy has only in-frame clones and leaves some out. This sample yields nearly 70,000 clones, of which roughly 94% are seen a single time; 1.3% to 1.5% belongs to the top ten. Sequenced here: peripheral blood, sampled in the second trimester of pregnancy. J is TRBJ1-1 and V is TRBV25-1; D unclear. The receptor was isolated from a female donor in good health, enrolled as a control in a pregnancy study. As DNA, the CDR3 is TGTGCCAGCAGTGAAGGGCGGGCTGCTTCGATCTACACTGAAGCTTTCTTT. Residues: CASSEGRAASIYTEAFF. The variable domain in full, with the rest retrieved from reference TRBV25-1 and TRBJ1-1, is EADIYQTPRYLVIGTGKKITLECSQTMGHDKMYWYQQDPGMELHLIHYSYGVNSTEKGDLSSESTVSRIRTEHFPLTLESARPSHTSQYLCASSEGRAASIYTEAFFGQGTRLTVV.